This entry describes one T cell receptor beta chain. The data belong to a study of cytomegalovirus exposure and HLA in healthy donors. Trimming cost V 4 bases and J 0 bases, with 13 bases left between them. Germline loops: CDR1 LNHDA, CDR2 SQIVND (reference sequence). This CDR3 has 16 amino acids. 13 Jbeta primers and 60 Vbeta primers were used for the PCR. Using immunoSEQ multiplex PCR, the repertoire was profiled, and TCRdb retains in-frame clones only, with some absent. In the table there are approximately 180,000 clones, 80% to 85% of which are singletons. This rearrangement joins TRBV19 to TRBJ2-4; tentatively, D is TRBD1 (5 bases). The source material was PBMCs. The sequence was collected from a woman aged 40 to 49 in good health and CMV-seronegative. This CDR3 is CASSKTDSLAKNIQYF. CDR3 coding DNA: TGTGCCAGTAGTAAGACTGACAGCTTAGCCAAAAACATTCAGTACTTC.